This entry is about one T cell receptor beta chain. The antigen it recognizes is unknown. Base qualities were left out, and no much larger clone turns up one base away. The data stem from a study of T cell changes during pregnancy in multiple sclerosis (dated by TCRdb to about 2019). General notes on the study: The study looked at changes in the T cell repertoire across pregnancy in women with multiple sclerosis.

Library construction relied on the immunoSEQ multiplex PCR assay. As stored in TCRdb, this immuneACCESS dataset retains in-frame rearrangements with V and J assigned. A fraction of the clones does not appear; measured against another copy, unresolved V genes explain less than half of the discrepancy, and the remainder lacks a known reason. This sample has some 85,000 clones in its table, and 94% of those were observed once. 0.84% of the sample rests with the top ten. The CDR3 holds 14 amino acids from the cysteine to the phenylalanine. Here the CDR3 DNA is all that survives: 42 bases in frame from base 1. Based on the germline V gene, the CDR1 and CDR2 sequences are SNHLY and FYNNEI. The junction shows trimming of 10 bases on V and 0 bases on J, plus 12 bases between the germline ends.

This sample comprised peripheral blood, obtained in the third trimester of pregnancy. The chain links TRBV2 with TRBJ1-4; TRBD1 is a weak D gene call, 6 bases matching. This TCR was sampled from a female donor with multiple sclerosis, enrolled in a pregnancy study. The nucleotide sequence reads TGTGCCACCGGACAGACACCAACTAATGAAAAACTGTTTTTT. The translation is CATGQTPTNEKLFF.